These 29 T cell receptor beta chains were sequenced from one sample in a study of blood T cell repertoires in COVID-19. Sequenced by immunoSEQ multiplex PCR; TCRdb stores in-frame clones only, minus some. The repertoire holds fewer than 250,000 clones, with over 80% as singletons. What was sequenced was peripheral blood. The receptor set was obtained from a human donor in a cohort sampled during active COVID-19.

The gene calls are TRBV5-1 and TRBJ1-6; unclear D gene. The CDR3 length is 16 residues. The germline V gene has CDR1 SGHRS and CDR2 YFSETQ. V gave up 0 bases and J gave up 7 bases, with 14 bases separating them. The DNA of the CDR3 is TGCGCCAGCAGCTTGGATTCAAGAGGGCAGAATTCACCCCTCCACTTT. Translating gives CASSLDSRGQNSPLHF.

V and J are TRBV12-1 and TRBJ1-6. TRBV12-1 is noted as a pseudogene. The CDR3 is 16 residues long. The CDR3 reads CASSPLRGGINSPLHF. DNA for the CDR3: TGTGCCAGCAGCCCCCTCCGGGGAGGGATTAATTCACCCCTCCACTTT.

V usage is TRBV10-1 and J usage is TRBJ1-6, with 9 bases lining up with TRBD1. The CDR3 is 14 amino acids. V lost 3 bases, J lost 8 bases, and 2 bases stayed unmatched. Germline V gene data show CDR1 as WNHNN and CDR2 as SYGVQD (reference sequence). The CDR3 loop reads CASSERTGDSPLHF. The CDR3 DNA reads TGCGCCAGCAGTGAAAGGACAGGGGATTCACCCCTCCACTTT.

This chain joins TRBV3-1 (or the pseudogene TRBV3-2) and TRBJ1-1, with 9 nucleotides matching TRBD1. The V gene's germline CDR1 is LGHDT and CDR2 YNNKEL (reference sequence). This CDR3 comprises 14 residues. V shed 4 bases, J shed 9 bases, and the junction held 9 bases outside the gene matches. This CDR3 reads CASSRPDRGGKAFF. The CDR3, as DNA: TGTGCCAGCAGCCGCCCGGACAGGGGAGGGAAAGCTTTCTTT.

V is TRBV3-1 (or the pseudogene TRBV3-2) and J is TRBJ2-3; 8 positions match TRBD1. The junction had 8 bases not matched to a gene; V was cut back by 0 bases and J by 6 bases. Germline V gives CDR1 LGHDT, CDR2 YNNKEL (reference sequence). CDR3 size: 16 residues. The CDR3 bases are TGTGCCAGCAGCCAAGAAGGGCAGGGGGCCAGGGATACGCAGTATTTT. Protein: CASSQEGQGARDTQYF.

J is TRBJ1-1 and V is TRBV10-3; 10 positions match TRBD1. CDR3 length equals 13 residues. The J segment lost 9 bases and the V segment lost 6 bases, leaving 7 bases of the junction unmatched. Germline loops: CDR1 ENHRY, CDR2 SYGVKD. CDR3 protein: CAIRGATGGQAFF. In nucleotides, the CDR3 is TGTGCCATCAGGGGGGCGACAGGGGGCCAAGCTTTCTTT.

The chain joins TRBV9 to TRBJ2-3; D may be TRBD2 (6 bases). V lost 0 bases to trimming and J lost 0 bases, with 17 bases between them. Looked up from germline, CDR1 is SGDLS and CDR2 is YYNGEE. CDR3 size: 18 residues. The CDR3 loop reads CASSVEGTSRPSTDTQYF. DNA of the CDR3: TGTGCCAGCAGCGTAGAGGGCACTAGCAGGCCTAGCACAGATACGCAGTATTTT.

This chain links TRBV15 with TRBJ2-2; D call uncertain. Germline lookup yields CDR1 LNHNV and CDR2 YYDKDF (reference sequence). Trimming pared 0 bases from V and 7 bases from J, leaving 3 bases between. This CDR3 spans 12 amino acids. This CDR3 reads CATSRDGGELFF. CDR3 coding DNA: TGTGCCACCAGCAGAGACGGCGGGGAGCTGTTTTTT.

As for this clone: The sample has other DNA sequences that encode this CDR3 too. The chain is built from TRBV5-1 and TRBJ2-3; TRBD2 might be the D (6 bases). Germline V gene sequence: CDR1 SGHRS, CDR2 YFSETQ. The CDR3 has 14 residues. With 4 bases removed from V and 1 base from J, the gap between germline ends came to 10 bases. The CDR3 here is CASSRDSRTDTQYF. The CDR3 coding sequence is TGCGCCAGCAGCCGGGACTCCCGCACAGATACGCAGTATTTT. Full variable domain (remainder filled in from reference TRBV5-1 and TRBJ2-3): KAGVTQTPRYLIKTRGQQVTLSCSPISGHRSVSWYQQTPGQGLQFLFEYFSETQRNKGNFPGRFSGRQFSNSRSEMNVSTLELGDSALYLCASSRDSRTDTQYFGPGTRLTVL.

The chain joins TRBV7-9 to TRBJ1-5, with D perhaps TRBD1 (6 bases). Germline lookup yields CDR1 SEHNR and CDR2 FQNEAQ (reference sequence). This CDR3 spans 12 amino acids. The ends were cut back, 4 bases at V and 5 bases at J, with 6 bases in the middle. CDR3 amino acids: CASSSGDQPQHF. In nucleotides, the CDR3 is TGTGCCAGCAGCTCAGGGGATCAGCCCCAGCATTTT.

J is TRBJ2-1 and V is TRBV10-2; perhaps TRBD2 as D (5 bases). The germline gives CDR1 WSHSY, CDR2 SAAADI. V lost 5 bases and J lost 8, with 19 bases in between. This CDR3 is built from 15 residues. Here the CDR3 DNA reads TGCGCCAGCAGTTTGAGGGCTTCATCGGAACATGAGCAGTTCTTC. It translates to CASSLRASSEHEQFF.

This clone was seen only a few times. This sequence joins TRBV5-1 and TRBJ1-4; 8 nucleotides match TRBD1. Germline CDR1 and CDR2: SGHRS and YFSETQ. CDR3 length: 14 residues. V was pared by 4 bases and J by 7 bases, with 6 bases of the junction left unmatched. In nucleotides, the CDR3 is TGCGCCAGCAGCCCAGGGGGCGATGGTGAAAAACTGTTTTTT. Translating gives CASSPGGDGEKLFF.

This chain uses TRBV11-2 with TRBJ1-1, with a possible D match to TRBD1 (5 bases). Deletions cut 6 bases from V and 4 bases from J, with 18 bases between. The germline V gene encodes CDR1 SGHAT and CDR2 FQNNGV. The CDR3 contains 15 residues. CDR3 coding DNA: TGTGCCAGCAGTCCCGATGGGTGGGGGGGCACTGAAGCTTTCTTT. Protein product: CASSPDGWGGTEAFF.

This clone appeared a single time. V gene TRBV7-2 combines with J gene TRBJ2-7; D unclear. Trimming cost V 3 bases and J 2 bases, with 8 bases left between them. This CDR3 is 13 amino acids long. Germline lookup yields CDR1 SGHTA and CDR2 FQGNSA. The CDR3 region is CASSFVTAYEQYF. CDR3 nucleotide sequence: TGTGCCAGCAGCTTCGTCACAGCCTACGAGCAGTACTTC.

With regard to this clone: At the DNA level, this CDR3 is encoded by other sequences in the same sample as well. The chain is built from TRBV18 and TRBJ2-1; D perhaps matches TRBD1 (5 bases). The V end lost 0 bases, the J end lost 0 bases, and 6 bases lay between the germline ends. Germline CDR1 and CDR2: KGHSH and LQKENI. This CDR3 is built from 15 residues. CDR3 in DNA: TGTGCCAGCTCACCACCAGGGGCCTCCTACAATGAGCAGTTCTTC. Its translation is CASSPPGASYNEQFF.

V gene TRBV5-6 combines with J gene TRBJ2-3; D may be TRBD1 (6 bases). This CDR3 region has 13 residues. V was trimmed by 6 bases and J by 5 bases, leaving 13 bases between them. Germline CDR1 SGHDT, CDR2 YYEEEE. The CDR3 sequence is CASNPQGVDTQYF. The DNA for the CDR3 is TGTGCCAGCAACCCACAGGGAGTAGATACGCAGTATTTT. Drawing the rest from reference TRBV5-6 and TRBJ2-3, the complete variable domain is DAGVTQSPTHLIKTRGQQVTLRCSPKSGHDTVSWYQQALGQGPQFIFQYYEEEERQRGNFPDRFSGHQFPNYSSELNVNALLLGDSALYLCASNPQGVDTQYFGPGTRLTVL.

The genes are TRBV28 and TRBJ1-1, with D perhaps matching TRBD1 (5 bases). The ends were cut back, 1 base at V and 2 bases at J, with 14 bases in the middle. CDR3 length: 16 amino acids. The germline V gene has CDR1 MDHEN and CDR2 SYDVKM. Here the CDR3 reads CASSLSIGGGNTEAFF. In DNA, the CDR3 is TGTGCCAGCAGTTTATCTATTGGGGGAGGCAACACTGAAGCTTTCTTT.

This chain connects TRBV7-3 to TRBJ2-1; 7 nucleotides match TRBD2. The CDR3 length is 17 residues. The J segment lost 0 bases and the V segment lost 0 bases, leaving 5 bases of the junction unmatched. The germline gives CDR1 SGHTA, CDR2 FQGTGA. The CDR3, as DNA: TGTGCCAGCAGCTTAACAGCGGGGCACCTCTCCTACAATGAGCAGTTCTTC. It encodes CASSLTAGHLSYNEQFF.

This sequence joins TRBV5-1 and TRBJ1-3; D possibly corresponds to TRBD1 (6 bases). The CDR3 is 16 amino acids. Germline V gene data show CDR1 as SGHRS and CDR2 as YFSETQ. Trimming shortened V by 0 bases and J by 2 bases, and 12 bases separated the two germline ends. CDR3: CASSLGPGVTGNTIYF. The DNA of the CDR3 is TGCGCCAGCAGCTTGGGGCCAGGGGTCACTGGAAACACCATATATTTT.

This clone was recorded only once. The CDR3 sequence: CASSPAGGQGYEQYF. CDR3 coding DNA: TGTGCCAGCTCACCTGCCGGGGGACAGGGTTACGAGCAGTACTTC. The chain combines TRBV18 with TRBJ2-7; TRBD1 agrees at 9 bases. V dropped 3 bases and J dropped 4; count of bases not matched to a gene: 7. This CDR3 spans 15 amino acids. Germline CDR1 and CDR2: KGHSH and LQKENI.

This chain joins TRBV7-9 and TRBJ1-1, with 8 positions matching TRBD1. From germline, CDR1 is SEHNR and CDR2 FQNEAQ (reference sequence). The CDR3 covers 14 residues. With 5 bases clipped from V and 2 bases from J, the junction kept 4 bases outside the gene matches. This CDR3 is CASSPQGANTEAFF. CDR3 DNA sequence: TGTGCCAGCAGCCCCCAGGGGGCCAACACTGAAGCTTTCTTT.

The rearrangement joins TRBV7-2 to TRBJ1-4; D is unclear. The CDR3 is 14 residues long. Deletions cut 5 bases from V and 7 bases from J, with 14 bases between. Germline V CDR1 and CDR2: SGHTA, FQGNSA. The CDR3 region has the DNA TGTGCCAGCAGCCCGGGAAGAGGCAGTGAAAAACTGTTTTTT. Amino acids: CASSPGRGSEKLFF. The full variable domain, its missing parts supplied by reference TRBV7-2 and TRBJ1-4, is GAGVSQSPSNKVTEKGKDVELRCDPISGHTALYWYRQSLGQGLEFLIYFQGNSAPDKSGLPSDRFSAERTGGSVSTLTIQRTQQEDSAVYLCASSPGRGSEKLFFGSGTQLSVL.

This chain links TRBV19 with TRBJ2-4, with D possibly TRBD2 on 9 matching bases. V lost 2 bases, J lost 8 bases, and 28 bases lay in between. Germline V gene sequence: CDR1 LNHDA, CDR2 SQIVND (reference sequence). The CDR3 contains 19 residues. The CDR3 sequence: CASSIRAGGRAGGLDIQYF. As DNA, the CDR3 is TGTGCCAGTAGTATAAGGGCAGGGGGCCGAGCGGGAGGATTGGACATTCAGTACTTC.

The CDR3 here is CASSPSGSIQFF. The CDR3 nucleotides read TGTGCCAGCAGCCCTAGCGGGAGTATACAGTTCTTC. The chain links TRBV9 to TRBJ2-1, with TRBD2 matching over 10 bases. The CDR3 has 12 residues. V lost 4 bases, J lost 13 bases, and 5 bases stayed unmatched. The germline CDR1 and CDR2 sequences are SGDLS and YYNGEE.

The chain recombines TRBV7-8 with TRBJ1-1; the match to TRBD1 covers 9 bases. This CDR3 contains 16 residues. V lost 2 bases, J lost 0 bases, and 4 bases stayed unmatched. Germline V gene sequence: CDR1 SGHVS, CDR2 FQNEAQ. CDR3 sequence (DNA): TGTGCCAGCAGCTTAAGGGACAGGGCCATGAACACTGAAGCTTTCTTT. This translates into CASSLRDRAMNTEAFF.

The chain joins TRBV9 to TRBJ1-2, with 7 bases aligning to TRBD1. The J segment lost 3 bases and the V segment lost 3 bases, leaving 8 bases of the junction unmatched. CDR3 size: 15 residues. Germline CDR1 reads SGDLS; CDR2 reads YYNGEE. The CDR3 DNA reads as TGTGCCAGCAGCGGGGTCGGAGGGGGCGACTATGGCTACACCTTC. Its translation is CASSGVGGGDYGYTF.

There are a few counts of this clone. This chain connects TRBV5-1 to TRBJ1-2, with 7 positions matching TRBD1. The CDR3 has 14 amino acids. The V segment lost 1 base and the J segment 8 bases; nucleotides outside the gene matches: 8. The germline V gene has CDR1 SGHRS and CDR2 YFSETQ. The CDR3 protein is CASSLTLTGEGYTF. CDR3 DNA sequence: TGCGCCAGCAGCTTGACCCTCACAGGGGAAGGCTACACCTTC.

The V and J genes are TRBV6-1 and TRBJ2-7; TRBD1 matches 9 bases. This CDR3 region has 15 residues. Germline V CDR1 and CDR2: MNHNS, SASEGT. With V trimmed by 5 bases and J by 5 bases, 10 bases remained unmatched. The CDR3 nucleotides are TGTGCCAGCAGTATGCGAACGGGACAGGGACACGAGCAGTACTTC. This codes for CASSMRTGQGHEQYF.

This clone was picked up one time. The CDR3 carries no conserved terminal phenylalanine or tryptophan, so it likely arises from a read error. It is unclear where the CDR3 begins or ends on the DNA, so no DNA is shown, and the CDR3 is as TCRdb lists it. V gene TRBV6-1 combines with J gene TRBJ2-7; the DNA was not used to check the table's D call, TRBD2. The germline V gene has CDR1 MNHNS and CDR2 SASEGT. The CDR3 extends over 14 residues, inclusive of both ends. The CDR3 protein is CASSEAGRTSGSSL.